A single TCR beta chain is shown here with its context. The data stem from a study of blood T cell repertoires in COVID-19. Study at large: Samples representing acute and convalescent COVID-19 were sourced from the United States, Italy and Spain.

Two negative PCRs, clearance, or symptom resolution characterized the recovered Cohort 3 donors. Source study methods: The authors estimated nucleated cell counts from reference gene primer amplification. Sequencing was performed with immunoSEQ multiplex PCR; in TCRdb, only in-frame clones are kept and a portion is missing. That table supplies the V and J calls and clone size; D and trimming were determined from the DNA. The table lists a few hundred thousand clones, about 87% of them singletons, with about 8.9% in the top ten. Sequenced input: PBMCs or T cells enriched from blood (not recorded which). The clonotype originates from a young woman who had recovered from COVID-19.

This chain's CDR3 is CASRGIRRGRTGELFF. The CDR3 nucleotides are TGTGCCAGCAGGGGAATTCGGAGGGGGCGTACCGGGGAGCTGTTTTTT. The chain is built from TRBV7-9 and TRBJ2-2, with a tentative D call TRBD1 (7 bases). Germline CDR1 and CDR2: SEHNR and FQNEAQ (reference sequence). The ends were cut back, 6 bases at V and 5 bases at J, with 19 bases in the middle. The CDR3 totals 16 residues.